This entry lists 28 T cell receptor beta chains sequenced from one sample in a study of cytomegalovirus exposure and HLA in healthy donors. Primers for the PCR totalled 60 Vbeta and 13 Jbeta. The repertoire was sequenced with immunoSEQ multiplex PCR; TCRdb's copy has only in-frame clones and lacks some. The sample contains 160,000 or so clones, roughly four fifths of which appear only once. The sample comprised PBMCs. The receptors come from a woman between 45 and 65 years old in good health and CMV-seronegative.

This chain joins TRBV19 and TRBJ2-1; possibly TRBD1 for D (6 bases). Trimming took off 0 bases at V and 6 bases at J, with 12 bases between the two ends. The CDR3 has 15 residues. Germline CDR1 reads LNHDA; CDR2 reads SQIVND (reference sequence). CDR3 DNA sequence: TGTGCCAGTAGTATAGATTACGGACAGCGCAATGAGCAGTTCTTC. Its protein is CASSIDYGQRNEQFF.

The rearrangement uses TRBV14 and TRBJ2-1; D is possibly TRBD1 (5 bases). From germline, CDR1 is SGHDN and CDR2 FVKESK. CDR3 length: 16 amino acids. V was trimmed by 1 base and J by 7 bases, leaving 17 bases between them. CDR3 DNA: TGTGCCAGCAGCCAAGGCTGGGGCCTACTGGGAAATGAGCAGTTCTTC. Amino acid sequence: CASSQGWGLLGNEQFF.

V usage is TRBV23-1 and J usage is TRBJ2-1; TRBD1 aligns across 10 bases. TRBV23-1 is recorded as an ORF, its role being uncertain. V shed 7 bases, J shed 5 bases, and the junction held 17 bases outside the gene matches. The CDR3 extends over 18 amino acids. CDR3: CASTPPDEGQGRDNEQFF. CDR3 sequence (DNA): TGCGCCAGCACCCCACCAGATGAGGGACAGGGGCGGGACAATGAGCAGTTCTTC.

CDR3 nucleotide sequence: TGTGCCAGCAGCTTAAGGGGGCGGAACACCGGGGAGCTGTTTTTT. The encoded protein is CASSLRGRNTGELFF. The chain couples TRBV7-2 to TRBJ2-2; 7 positions match TRBD1. The germline gives CDR1 SGHTA, CDR2 FQGNSA. Germline trimming cut 2 bases from V and 1 base from J; bases unmatched to any gene: 1. The length of the CDR3 is 15 residues.

The chain links TRBV27 to TRBJ2-7; D might be TRBD1 (5 bases). CDR3 length: 16 residues. Trimming took off 6 bases at V and 0 bases at J, with 18 bases between the two ends. Germline CDR1 reads MNHEY; CDR2 reads SMNVEV (reference sequence). The CDR3 sequence is CASSSKIQAFSYEQYF. Written as DNA, the CDR3 is TGTGCCAGCAGCTCGAAAATACAGGCGTTCTCCTACGAGCAGTACTTC.

This sequence joins TRBV19 and TRBJ1-6; TRBD1 matches 10 bases. Trimming cost V 7 bases and J 7 bases; bases outside gene matches: 10. Germline assignment: CDR1 LNHDA and CDR2 SQIVND (reference sequence). The length of the CDR3 is 16 residues. The CDR3 nucleotides are TGTGCCAGTAACTCAATACAGGGACAGGGGAATTCACCCCTCCACTTT. This translates into CASNSIQGQGNSPLHF. Complete variable domain (other parts from reference TRBV19 and TRBJ1-6): DGGITQSPKYLFRKEGQNVTLSCEQNLNHDAMYWYRQDPGQGLRLIYYSQIVNDFQKGDIAEGYSVSREKKESFPLTVTSAQKNPTAFYLCASNSIQGQGNSPLHFGNGTRLTVT.

The chain couples TRBV5-8 to TRBJ2-3; D perhaps matches TRBD2 (6 bases). The CDR3 sequence is 16 residues long. CDR1 and CDR2 from the germline V gene are SGHTS and YDEGEE. Between the trimmed V and J ends, which lost 4 bases and 2 bases, there was a span of 17 bases. The CDR3 nucleotides are TGTGCCAGCAGCGCGCGCGGGCGGGACCACACAGATACGCAGTATTTT. Translating gives CASSARGRDHTDTQYF. Filled out from reference TRBV5-8 and TRBJ2-3, the complete variable domain reads EAGVTQSPTHLIKTRGQQATLRCSPISGHTSVYWYQQALGLGLQFLLWYDEGEERNRGNFPPRFSGRQFPNYSSELNVNALELEDSALYLCASSARGRDHTDTQYFGPGTRLTVL.

CDR3 DNA: TGTGCTAGTGGTTATGAGAGCTCCTACAATGAGCAGTTCTTC. This sequence encodes CASGYESSYNEQFF. J is TRBJ2-1 and V is TRBV12-5; D uncertain. Germline CDR1 is LGHNT and CDR2 is FRNRAP. The CDR3 loop spans 14 amino acids. Trimming removed 4 bases from V and 0 bases from J, with 7 bases in between.

The CDR3 reads CASSSRTSGRGTQYF. The CDR3 nucleotides are TGTGCCAGCAGCTCGCGGACTAGCGGGAGGGGTACGCAGTATTTT. The chain has TRBV7-8 and TRBJ2-3, with 15 bases identical to TRBD2. Germline V CDR1 and CDR2: SGHVS, FQNEAQ. This CDR3 region has 15 residues. Unmatched junction bases numbered 4, after V lost 4 bases and J lost 8 bases.

This chain connects TRBV10-2 to TRBJ2-2, with 7 bases matching TRBD2. Germline CDR1 WSHSY, CDR2 SAAADI. The V gene end was trimmed by 3 bases and the J gene end by 1 base; junction bases not matched to a gene: 5. CDR3 length: 16 residues. The CDR3: CASSDPPSGNTGELFF. The CDR3 DNA sequence: TGCGCCAGCAGTGACCCTCCTAGCGGGAACACCGGGGAGCTGTTTTTT.

The chain uses TRBV19 and TRBJ1-1, with D maybe TRBD1 (6 bases). Trimming took off 1 base at V and 2 bases at J, with 11 bases between the two ends. Germline-derived CDR1 and CDR2 are LNHDA and SQIVND (reference sequence). The CDR3 has 15 residues. DNA of the CDR3: TGTGCCAGTAGTATAGTGCAGGGGAGAAACACTGAAGCTTTCTTT. Its protein product is CASSIVQGRNTEAFF.

The rearrangement links TRBV11-2 to TRBJ2-5, with D maybe TRBD1 (6 bases). This CDR3 is built from 14 residues. V lost 3 bases, J lost 5 bases, and 13 bases lay in between. The germline gives CDR1 SGHAT, CDR2 FQNNGV. CDR3 protein: CASSFGRQGETQYF. For the CDR3, the DNA is TGTGCCAGCAGCTTCGGCAGGCAGGGGGAGACCCAGTACTTC.

This chain joins TRBV7-2 and TRBJ1-4; 9 bases fit TRBD1. This CDR3 is 15 amino acids long. V was pared by 5 bases and J by 3 bases, with 4 bases of the junction left unmatched. Per the germline V gene, CDR1 is SGHTA and CDR2 is FQGNSA. The chain's CDR3 is CASSPRQGANEKLFF. In DNA form, the CDR3 reads TGTGCCAGCAGCCCGAGACAGGGGGCTAATGAAAAACTGTTTTTT.

The chain is built from TRBV27 and TRBJ2-1, with 8 bases lining up with TRBD2. After removal of 6 bases from V and 8 bases from J, the junction contained 3 bases not matched to a gene. The length of the CDR3 is 12 residues. From germline, CDR1 is MNHEY and CDR2 SMNVEV (reference sequence). CDR3 nucleotide sequence: TGTGCCAGCAGCCCGCGGGAGGATGAGCAGTTCTTC. Translation: CASSPREDEQFF.

This clone appeared once. The chain links TRBV18 to TRBJ1-2; 7 nucleotides agree with TRBD1. From germline, CDR1 is KGHSH and CDR2 LQKENI. The CDR3 has 14 residues. Germline trimming cut 1 base from V and 4 bases from J; bases unmatched to any gene: 3. The chain's CDR3 is CASSPLQGPYGYTF. The DNA for the CDR3 is TGTGCCAGCTCACCACTACAGGGGCCCTATGGCTACACCTTC.

Only one count was recorded for this clone. The chain recombines TRBV11-3 with TRBJ1-2; 7 nucleotides align to TRBD1. V shed 4 bases, J shed 7 bases, and the junction held 6 bases outside the gene matches. This CDR3 contains 13 residues. Germline CDR1 and CDR2: SGHNT and YENEEA. The CDR3 region has the DNA TGTGCCAGCAGCTCAACAACAGGGGTTGGCTACACCTTC. It encodes CASSSTTGVGYTF.

The chain combines TRBV5-1 with TRBJ2-4; 10 nucleotides line up with TRBD1. The CDR3 length is 18 residues. The germline V gene encodes CDR1 SGHRS and CDR2 YFSETQ. With V trimmed by 0 bases and J by 1 base, 7 bases remained unmatched. The chain's CDR3 is CASSLDGQGVGAKNIQYF. CDR3 sequence (DNA): TGCGCCAGCAGCTTGGATGGACAGGGGGTGGGGGCCAAAAACATTCAGTACTTC.

This clone was observed a few times. The rearrangement joins TRBV5-1 to TRBJ2-2; D may be TRBD1 (6 bases). CDR3 length: 15 amino acids. Germline CDR1 reads SGHRS; CDR2 reads YFSETQ. The germline V and J ends were trimmed by 0 bases and 1 base, with 7 bases remaining between them. CDR3 sequence (DNA): TGCGCCAGCAGCTTGGCGGACAGGAACACCGGGGAGCTGTTTTTT. Residues: CASSLADRNTGELFF.

The V call is TRBV10-3, the J call TRBJ1-5; 8 positions match TRBD1. The CDR3 totals 15 residues. V trimming: 4 bases; J trimming: 1 base; junction bases outside the gene matches: 3. Germline V CDR1 and CDR2: ENHRY, SYGVKD. CDR3 in DNA: TGTGCCATCAGTGTGACAGGGGACAGCAATCAGCCCCAGCATTTT. Protein: CAISVTGDSNQPQHF.

This clone showed up just once. The chain uses TRBV7-9 and TRBJ2-1; 12 bases fit TRBD2. V lost 0 bases, J lost 8 bases, and 5 bases stayed unmatched. Germline V CDR1 and CDR2: SEHNR, FQNEAQ (reference sequence). This CDR3 is 16 amino acids long. The CDR3 is CASSLARLAGDDEQFF. DNA for the CDR3: TGTGCCAGCAGCTTAGCGCGACTAGCGGGGGATGATGAGCAGTTCTTC.

This clone turned up a few times. The V call is TRBV7-2, the J call TRBJ2-5, with D possibly being TRBD1 (6 bases). The CDR3 runs 15 residues. Germline V CDR1 and CDR2: SGHTA, FQGNSA. Trimming took off 0 bases at V and 3 bases at J, with 11 bases between the two ends. CDR3 sequence reads: CASSLAPRGKETQYF. The CDR3 nucleotides are TGTGCCAGCAGCTTAGCCCCCAGGGGTAAAGAGACCCAGTACTTC.

The J gene is TRBJ1-3, the V gene TRBV7-2; TRBD1 is a possible D gene (6 bases). Germline V gives CDR1 SGHTA, CDR2 FQGNSA. The CDR3 consists of 15 residues. V lost 4 bases, J lost 0 bases, and 10 bases lay in between. Here the CDR3 reads CASSSTGLSGNTIYF. The CDR3 DNA follows: TGTGCCAGCAGCTCAACAGGGCTCTCTGGAAACACCATATATTTT.

The V gene is TRBV15, the J gene TRBJ1-4; 10 nucleotides line up with TRBD1. The CDR3 is made up of 16 amino acids. Germline lookup yields CDR1 LNHNV and CDR2 YYDKDF (reference sequence). V was pared by 4 bases and J by 7 bases, with 9 bases of the junction left unmatched. CDR3 amino acids: CATSKGTGTGVEKLFF. The CDR3, as DNA: TGTGCCACCAGCAAAGGTACCGGGACAGGGGTTGAAAAACTGTTTTTT.

The J gene is TRBJ1-5, the V gene TRBV19, with 7 nucleotides matching TRBD1. The germline gives CDR1 LNHDA, CDR2 SQIVND (reference sequence). The CDR3 is 14 amino acids. The J segment lost 5 bases and the V segment lost 6 bases, leaving 7 bases of the junction unmatched. The CDR3 DNA follows: TGTGCCAGTAGGAGACAGGGAGAAGATCAGCCCCAGCATTTT. Its translation: CASRRQGEDQPQHF.

V is TRBV7-6 and J is TRBJ2-2; D is perhaps TRBD1 (6 bases). CDR3 size: 16 residues. Trimming removed 5 bases from V and 2 bases from J, with 15 bases in between. Per germline, CDR1 SGHVS and CDR2 FNYEAQ. CDR3 nucleotide sequence: TGTGCCAGCAGCCCAAGTAGGGGGTATAACACCGGGGAGCTGTTTTTT. This sequence encodes CASSPSRGYNTGELFF.

The chain recombines TRBV7-9 with TRBJ1-5; D remains unclear. The germline V gene has CDR1 SEHNR and CDR2 FQNEAQ (reference sequence). Trimming removed 2 bases at V and 12 bases at J, with 14 bases between. The CDR3 is 13 residues long. In DNA, the CDR3 is TGTGCCAGCAGCTTACCGGACGCGGGAAACCAGCATTTT. Encoded protein: CASSLPDAGNQHF.

For this clone: Germline is not matched at one junction end, which may reflect a read error. The V and J genes are TRBV30 and TRBJ1-2; 8 nucleotides line up with TRBD1. The CDR3 totals 12 residues. Germline V gene lookup returns CDR1 GTSNPN and CDR2 SVGIG (reference sequence). The CDR3 is CAWSRGQNGCTF. The CDR3 DNA reads TGTGCCTGGTCCAGGGGGCAGAATGGCTGCACCTTC.

The chain couples TRBV28 to TRBJ2-7; D is perhaps TRBD2 (5 bases). The CDR3 length is 13 residues. Germline V gives CDR1 MDHEN, CDR2 SYDVKM. V lost 8 bases and J lost 7, with 18 bases in between. CDR3 sequence: CASREGWSGEQYF. DNA of the CDR3: TGTGCCAGCCGGGAAGGGTGGTCGGGGGAGCAGTACTTC. Variable domain in full (rest from reference TRBV28 and TRBJ2-7): DVKVTQSSRYLVKRTGEKVFLECVQDMDHENMFWYRQDPGLGLRLIYFSYDVKMKEKGDIPEGYSVSREKKERFSLILESASTNQTSMYLCASREGWSGEQYFGPGTRLTVT.